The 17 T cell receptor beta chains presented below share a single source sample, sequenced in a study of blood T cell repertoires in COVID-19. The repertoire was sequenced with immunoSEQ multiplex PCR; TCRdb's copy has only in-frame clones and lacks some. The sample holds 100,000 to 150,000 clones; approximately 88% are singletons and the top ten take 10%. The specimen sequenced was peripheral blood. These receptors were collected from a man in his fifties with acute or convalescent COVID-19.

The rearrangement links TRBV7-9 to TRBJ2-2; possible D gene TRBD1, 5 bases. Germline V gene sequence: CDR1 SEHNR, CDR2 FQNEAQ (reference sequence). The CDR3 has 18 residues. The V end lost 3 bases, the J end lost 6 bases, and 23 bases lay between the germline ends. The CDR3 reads CASSFSRTDRSLSGELFF. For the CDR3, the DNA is TGTGCCAGCAGCTTTAGTCGAACAGACAGATCTCTTTCCGGGGAGCTGTTTTTT.

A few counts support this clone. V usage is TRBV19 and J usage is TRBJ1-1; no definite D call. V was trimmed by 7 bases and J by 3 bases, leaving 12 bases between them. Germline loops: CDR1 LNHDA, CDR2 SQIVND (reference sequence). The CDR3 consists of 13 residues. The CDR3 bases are TGTGCCAGTAATACGGGTATGGACACTGAAGCTTTCTTT. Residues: CASNTGMDTEAFF.

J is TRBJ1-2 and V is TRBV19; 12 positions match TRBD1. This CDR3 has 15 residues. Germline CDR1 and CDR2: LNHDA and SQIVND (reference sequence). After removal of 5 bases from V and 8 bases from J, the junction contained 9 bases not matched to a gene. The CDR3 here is CASSPRDRGRRGYTF. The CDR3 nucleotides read TGTGCCAGTAGTCCCCGGGACAGGGGGCGTCGGGGCTACACCTTC. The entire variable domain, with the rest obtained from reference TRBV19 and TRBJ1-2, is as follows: DGGITQSPKYLFRKEGQNVTLSCEQNLNHDAMYWYRQDPGQGLRLIYYSQIVNDFQKGDIAEGYSVSREKKESFPLTVTSAQKNPTAFYLCASSPRDRGRRGYTFGSGTRLTVV.

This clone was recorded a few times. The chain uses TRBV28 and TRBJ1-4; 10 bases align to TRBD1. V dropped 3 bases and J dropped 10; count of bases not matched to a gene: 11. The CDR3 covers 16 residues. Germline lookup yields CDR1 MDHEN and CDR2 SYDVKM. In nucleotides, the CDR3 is TGTGCCAGCAGTTTTGGTATTGGGACAGGGGATGGAAAACTGTTTTTT. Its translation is CASSFGIGTGDGKLFF. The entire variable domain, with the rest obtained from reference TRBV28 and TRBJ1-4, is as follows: DVKVTQSSRYLVKRTGEKVFLECVQDMDHENMFWYRQDPGLGLRLIYFSYDVKMKEKGDIPEGYSVSREKKERFSLILESASTNQTSMYLCASSFGIGTGDGKLFFGSGTQLSVL.

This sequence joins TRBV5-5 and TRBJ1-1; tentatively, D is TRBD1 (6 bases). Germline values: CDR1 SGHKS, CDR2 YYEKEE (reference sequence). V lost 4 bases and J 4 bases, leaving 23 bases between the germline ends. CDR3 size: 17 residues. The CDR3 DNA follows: TGTGCCAGCAGCACGAGAGGGGGGAGGGCGGGAACCACTGAAGCTTTCTTT. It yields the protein CASSTRGGRAGTTEAFF.

The CDR3 reads CASSPRGGIYYGYTF. For the CDR3, the DNA is TGTGCCAGCAGTCCGAGGGGGGGAATTTATTATGGCTACACCTTC. The rearrangement uses TRBV6-5 and TRBJ1-2; D is possibly TRBD1 (6 bases). V was cut by 5 bases and J by 5 bases, with 18 bases left in between. The CDR3 covers 15 residues. Germline assignment: CDR1 MNHEY and CDR2 SVGAGI.

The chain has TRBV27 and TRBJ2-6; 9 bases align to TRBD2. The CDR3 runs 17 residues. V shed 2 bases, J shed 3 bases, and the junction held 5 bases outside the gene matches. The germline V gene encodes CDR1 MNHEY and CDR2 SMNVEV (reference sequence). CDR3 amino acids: CASSLVAGVGGANVLTF. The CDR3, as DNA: TGTGCCAGCAGTTTAGTAGCGGGAGTTGGTGGGGCCAACGTCCTGACTTTC.

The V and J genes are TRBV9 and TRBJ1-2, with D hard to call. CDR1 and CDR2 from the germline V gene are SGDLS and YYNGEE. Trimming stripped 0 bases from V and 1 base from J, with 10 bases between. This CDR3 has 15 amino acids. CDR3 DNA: TGTGCCAGCAGCGTAGAACAGACCTATAACTATGGCTACACCTTC. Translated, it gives CASSVEQTYNYGYTF.

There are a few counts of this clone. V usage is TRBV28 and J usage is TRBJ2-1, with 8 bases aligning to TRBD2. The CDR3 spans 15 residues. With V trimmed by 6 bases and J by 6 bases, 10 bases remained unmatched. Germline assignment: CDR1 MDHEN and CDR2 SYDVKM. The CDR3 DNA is TGTGCCAGCAGCTCCGGGACTAGAGGTATCAATGAGCAGTTCTTC. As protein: CASSSGTRGINEQFF.

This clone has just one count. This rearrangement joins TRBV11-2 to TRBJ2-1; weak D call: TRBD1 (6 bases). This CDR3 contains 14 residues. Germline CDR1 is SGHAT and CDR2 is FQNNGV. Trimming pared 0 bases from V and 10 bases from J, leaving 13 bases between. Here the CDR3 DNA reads TGTGCCAGCAGCTTAGATCTGACAGGAAGGGAGCAGTTCTTC. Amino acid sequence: CASSLDLTGREQFF.

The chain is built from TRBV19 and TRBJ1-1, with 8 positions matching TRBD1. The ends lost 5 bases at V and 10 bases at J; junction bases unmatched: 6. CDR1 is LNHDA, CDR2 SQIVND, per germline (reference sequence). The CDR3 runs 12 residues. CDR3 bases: TGTGCCAGTAGTCAGACAGGGGTGGCAGCTTTCTTT. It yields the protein CASSQTGVAAFF.

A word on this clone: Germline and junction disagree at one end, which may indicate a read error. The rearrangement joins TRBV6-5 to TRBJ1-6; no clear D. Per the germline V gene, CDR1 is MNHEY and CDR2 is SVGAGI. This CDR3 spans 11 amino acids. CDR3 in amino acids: CASRKTNMRLF. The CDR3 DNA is TGTGCCAGCAGAAAAACGAACATGCGGCTCTTT.

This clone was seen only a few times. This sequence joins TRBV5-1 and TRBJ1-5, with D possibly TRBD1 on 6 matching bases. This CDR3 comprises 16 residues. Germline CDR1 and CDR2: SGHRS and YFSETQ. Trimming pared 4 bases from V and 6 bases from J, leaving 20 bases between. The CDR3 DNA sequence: TGCGCCAGCAGCGTCAAACCCCGGGGGGGCGGTCAGCCCCAGCATTTT. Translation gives CASSVKPRGGGQPQHF.

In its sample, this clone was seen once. In nucleotides, the CDR3 is TGTGCCAGCACGGGGTACCAAGAGACCCAGTACTTC. Translation: CASTGYQETQYF. The chain carries TRBV2 and TRBJ2-5; TRBD2 might be the D (5 bases). Germline-derived CDR1 and CDR2 are SNHLY and FYNNEI. Trimming removed 7 bases from V and 0 bases from J, with 6 bases in between. The CDR3 consists of 12 residues.

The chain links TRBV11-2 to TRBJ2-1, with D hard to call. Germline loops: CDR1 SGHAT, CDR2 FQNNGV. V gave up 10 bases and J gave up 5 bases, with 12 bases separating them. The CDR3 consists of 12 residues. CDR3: CATTSGDNEQFF. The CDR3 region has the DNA TGTGCCACCACCTCAGGTGACAATGAGCAGTTCTTC.

The CDR3 region has the DNA TGTGCCAGCACCAGGGCAGGGTCCAATCAGCCCCAGCATTTT. Amino acid sequence: CASTRAGSNQPQHF. The chain links TRBV7-9 to TRBJ1-5, with D tentatively TRBD1 (5 bases). The CDR3 consists of 14 residues. Trimming removed 7 bases at V and 3 bases at J, with 13 bases between. Germline CDR1 reads SEHNR; CDR2 reads FQNEAQ (reference sequence). The full variable domain, completed using reference TRBV7-9 and TRBJ1-5, is DTGVSQNPRHKITKRGQNVTFRCDPISEHNRLYWYRQTLGQGPEFLTYFQNEAQLEKSRLLSDRFSAERPKGSFSTLEIQRTEQGDSAMYLCASTRAGSNQPQHFGDGTRLSIL.

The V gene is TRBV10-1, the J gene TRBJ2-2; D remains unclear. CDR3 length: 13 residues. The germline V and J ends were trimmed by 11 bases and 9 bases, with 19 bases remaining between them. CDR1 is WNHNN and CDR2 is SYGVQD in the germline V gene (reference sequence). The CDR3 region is CASSPTAVRELFF. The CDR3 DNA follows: TGCGCCTCCTCACCCACTGCCGTTCGGGAGCTGTTTTTT.